These 27 T cell receptor beta chains were sequenced from one sample in a study of T cells in Graves' hyperthyroidism and ophthalmopathy. TCR beta CDR3 regions were amplified from RNA. In the first-round RT-PCR of the TCR CDR3, the HTBI primer set was used. TCRdb called the multiplex PCR reads again in MiXCR, with one record for every CDR3 protein. Of a few hundred thousand distinct CDR3 sequences detected, around 16% appear once; the ten largest clones hold roughly 3%. Material: blood. The receptors originated from a woman between 40 and 50 years old with Graves' ophthalmopathy.

At least ten counts were recorded for this clonotype. V is TRBV20-1 and J is TRBJ2-7; a possible D gene is TRBD1 (6 bases). V was trimmed by 6 bases and J by 1 base, leaving 16 bases between them. There are 14 residues in the CDR3. Germline lookup yields CDR1 DFQATT and CDR2 SNEGSKA (reference sequence). CDR3 amino acids: CSAGRDTGSYEQYF. Written as DNA, the CDR3 is TGCAGTGCGGGAAGGGACACAGGGTCCTACGAGCAGTACTTC.

This clonotype showed up many times. The chain has TRBV30 and TRBJ1-5; D call uncertain. V lost 3 bases, J lost 2 bases, and 5 bases lay in between. Germline assignment: CDR1 GTSNPN and CDR2 SVGIG (reference sequence). CDR3 length: 12 amino acids. Here the CDR3 DNA reads TGTGCCTGGAGATCAGGCAATCAGCCCCAGCATTTT. The encoded protein is CAWRSGNQPQHF.

The chain combines TRBV12-3 or TRBV12-4 with TRBJ2-7; D ambiguous. This CDR3 has 14 amino acids. Trimming stripped 6 bases from V and 5 bases from J, with 17 bases between. CDR3 region: CASSRLRASDEQYF. CDR3 DNA: TGTGCCAGCAGCCGGCTCCGGGCGAGTGACGAGCAGTACTTC.

The V gene is TRBV11-2, the J gene TRBJ2-5, with 12 bases lining up with TRBD2. Germline values: CDR1 SGHAT, CDR2 FQNNGV. With 2 bases clipped from V and 0 bases from J, the junction kept 10 bases outside the gene matches. This CDR3 has 19 amino acids. CDR3 sequence (DNA): TGTGCCAGCAGCTTATGGTCTCCGGGGACTAGCGGGTACCAAGAGACCCAGTACTTC. Translation gives CASSLWSPGTSGYQETQYF.

The V gene is TRBV15, the J gene TRBJ2-5; no definite D call. Trimming stripped 8 bases from V and 5 bases from J, with 9 bases between. The CDR3 contains 11 residues. Germline V gives CDR1 LNHNV, CDR2 YYDKDF (reference sequence). CDR3 in amino acids: CATQEVETQYF. Written as DNA, the CDR3 is TGTGCCACCCAAGAGGTTGAGACCCAGTACTTC.

In this sample, this clonotype turned up many times. This chain connects TRBV2 to TRBJ1-1; TRBD1 matches at 10 bases. The CDR3 loop spans 13 amino acids. V lost 4 bases and J lost 7; bases outside the gene matches: 3. The germline V gene encodes CDR1 SNHLY and CDR2 FYNNEI. CDR3 sequence (DNA): TGTGCCAGCAGTGCCGGGACAGGGGTTGAAGCTTTCTTT. Translating gives CASSAGTGVEAFF.

This clonotype has just a few counts. The chain recombines TRBV2 with TRBJ1-4; no clear D gene. Germline assignment: CDR1 SNHLY and CDR2 FYNNEI. V was trimmed by 2 bases and J by 7 bases, leaving 20 bases between them. The CDR3 sequence is 17 residues long. CDR3 loop: CASSELGRALRFEKLFF. CDR3 DNA sequence: TGTGCCAGCAGTGAATTGGGTAGGGCACTTCGGTTTGAAAAACTGTTTTTT.

This clonotype came up a few times. V is TRBV19 and J is TRBJ1-2; D uncertain. CDR3 length: 13 amino acids. The germline V gene has CDR1 LNHDA and CDR2 SQIVND (reference sequence). V lost 2 bases to trimming and J lost 7 bases, with 11 bases between them. CDR3 residues: CASSIRQEAGYTF. For the CDR3, the DNA is TGTGCCAGTAGTATACGCCAGGAGGCTGGCTACACCTTC. Variable domain in full (rest from reference TRBV19 and TRBJ1-2): DGGITQSPKYLFRKEGQNVTLSCEQNLNHDAMYWYRQDPGQGLRLIYYSQIVNDFQKGDIAEGYSVSREKKESFPLTVTSAQKNPTAFYLCASSIRQEAGYTFGSGTRLTVV.

CDR3 sequence reads: CSARNGSGAKNIQYF. As DNA, the CDR3 is TGCAGTGCTAGGAATGGGAGCGGGGCCAAAAACATTCAGTACTTC. This chain connects TRBV20-1 to TRBJ2-4; perhaps TRBD2 as D (6 bases). V dropped 3 bases and J dropped 1 base, with 13 bases sitting between them. CDR1 is DFQATT and CDR2 is SNEGSKA in the germline V gene (reference sequence). CDR3 length: 15 residues.

This clonotype was seen at least ten times. The chain carries TRBV28 and TRBJ2-1; 16 nucleotides line up with TRBD2. CDR1 MDHEN and CDR2 SYDVKM come from the germline V gene. The junction had 11 bases not matched to a gene; V was cut back by 7 bases and J by 5 bases. The CDR3 loop spans 18 amino acids. The CDR3 coding sequence is TGTGCCAGCAAGCCTCCGGGACTAGCGGGAGGGCACGACAATGAGCAGTTCTTC. Translation: CASKPPGLAGGHDNEQFF.

This rearrangement joins TRBV11-2 to TRBJ1-3, with D possibly being TRBD1 (6 bases). The V gene's germline CDR1 is SGHAT and CDR2 FQNNGV. This CDR3 has 15 amino acids. Trimming took off 1 base at V and 2 bases at J, with 9 bases between the two ends. The CDR3 sequence is CASSLVGGTGNTIYF. CDR3 DNA sequence: TGTGCCAGCAGCTTAGTGGGGGGCACTGGAAACACCATATATTTT.

This clonotype was seen at least ten times. The rearrangement uses TRBV5-1 and TRBJ2-6; maybe TRBD1 (6 bases). Trimming removed 0 bases from V and 0 bases from J, with 13 bases in between. Germline loops: CDR1 SGHRS, CDR2 YFSETQ. The CDR3 has 18 amino acids. CDR3 DNA sequence: TGCGCCAGCAGCTTGGAATCCCGGACAGTCTCTGGGGCCAACGTCCTGACTTTC. This encodes CASSLESRTVSGANVLTF.

This clonotype was detected ten times or more. The chain combines TRBV20-1 with TRBJ1-1; D remains ambiguous. Germline CDR1 is DFQATT and CDR2 is SNEGSKA (reference sequence). CDR3 length: 15 amino acids. The V gene lost 0 bases and the J gene lost 5 bases, with 16 bases spanning the gap. CDR3 coding DNA: TGCAGTGCTAGAGATCAGCCGGGAGTAGGGACTGAAGCTTTCTTT. It specifies CSARDQPGVGTEAFF.

This clonotype was seen many times. The CDR3 DNA is TGTGCCAGCAGCTTAGGCTGGGGGGGCAATCAGCCCCAGCATTTT. This codes for CASSLGWGGNQPQHF. The chain recombines TRBV11-2 with TRBJ1-5, with D perhaps TRBD1 (5 bases). In germline, CDR1 is SGHAT, CDR2 FQNNGV. The length of the CDR3 is 15 residues. V was shortened by 1 base and J by 2 bases, with 9 bases between the two germline ends.

This clonotype came up many times. V gene TRBV10-1 combines with J gene TRBJ2-1, with 13 bases matching TRBD2. After removal of 1 base from V and 7 bases from J, the junction contained 7 bases not matched to a gene. Germline loops: CDR1 WNHNN, CDR2 SYGVQD (reference sequence). The CDR3 is made up of 17 amino acids. In DNA form, the CDR3 reads TGCGCCAGCAGTGAGTACGGACTAGCGGGAGAAGGGAATGAGCAGTTCTTC. As protein: CASSEYGLAGEGNEQFF.

In the case of this clonotype: Possible read error: a much larger clone is one base away. The gene calls are TRBV18 and TRBJ2-7; D remains unclear. This CDR3 comprises 14 residues. CDR1 is KGHSH and CDR2 is LQKENI in the germline V gene. V was shortened by 0 bases and J by 7 bases, with 13 bases between the two germline ends. This chain's CDR3 is CASSPPAGSHEQYF. The CDR3, as DNA: TGTGCCAGCTCACCACCGGCCGGGTCACATGAGCAGTACTTC.

This clonotype occurred a few times. The chain couples TRBV27 to TRBJ2-1; D gene unclear. The CDR3 runs 16 residues. V dropped 5 bases and J dropped 1 base, with 15 bases sitting between them. Germline assignment: CDR1 MNHEY and CDR2 SMNVEV (reference sequence). As DNA, the CDR3 is TGTGCCAGCAGTACCCCCGTGGGAAGGTCCTACAATGAGCAGTTCTTC. Protein product: CASSTPVGRSYNEQFF.

This clonotype has a count of ten or more. This sequence joins TRBV28 and TRBJ1-2, with D hard to call. The V end lost 1 base, the J end lost 8 bases, and 8 bases lay between the germline ends. This CDR3 has 12 residues. CDR1 MDHEN and CDR2 SYDVKM come from the germline V gene. The chain's CDR3 is CASSLLGDGYTF. The CDR3 region has the DNA TGTGCCAGCAGTTTATTAGGCGACGGCTACACCTTC.

This clonotype was seen at least ten times. This chain links TRBV2 with TRBJ1-2; D is perhaps TRBD1 (5 bases). V was shortened by 7 bases and J by 7 bases, with 16 bases between the two germline ends. Looked up from germline, CDR1 is SNHLY and CDR2 is FYNNEI. The CDR3 length is 13 residues. CDR3 region: CASTRDGMGGYTF. Here the CDR3 DNA reads TGTGCCAGCACTAGGGACGGAATGGGTGGCTACACCTTC.

In this sample, this clonotype turned up a few times. J is TRBJ2-4 and V is TRBV7-9; a possible D gene is TRBD1 (6 bases). V gave up 3 bases and J gave up 4 bases, with 16 bases separating them. The CDR3 totals 16 residues. Germline V CDR1 and CDR2: SEHNR, FQNEAQ (reference sequence). This chain's CDR3 is CASSFSPLGAKNIQYF. CDR3 nucleotide sequence: TGTGCCAGCAGCTTTAGTCCGCTGGGGGCGAAAAACATTCAGTACTTC.

This clonotype has ten or more counts. The chain has TRBV20-1 and TRBJ2-7; 9 nucleotides agree with TRBD2. Trimming cost V 3 bases and J 2 bases; bases outside gene matches: 5. Per germline, CDR1 DFQATT and CDR2 SNEGSKA (reference sequence). This CDR3 has 14 residues. CDR3 nucleotides: TGCAGTGCTAGTATAGCGGGGGTTCCCTACGAGCAGTACTTC. Translating it yields CSASIAGVPYEQYF.

This chain links TRBV10-2 with TRBJ2-5, with a tentative D call TRBD2 (5 bases). There are 12 residues in the CDR3. The V gene's germline CDR1 is WSHSY and CDR2 SAAADI. Trimming took 6 bases from V and 3 from J, leaving 8 bases between them. CDR3 nucleotide sequence: TGCGCCAGCAGCGACTACGAAGAGACCCAGTACTTC. It translates to CASSDYEETQYF.

This clonotype was seen many times. V gene TRBV18 combines with J gene TRBJ2-5; 7 bases are a match to TRBD1. Germline CDR1 KGHSH, CDR2 LQKENI. The CDR3 spans 15 residues. V trimming: 2 bases; J trimming: 1 base; junction bases outside the gene matches: 4. CDR3 DNA: TGTGCCAGCTCACCAACGACAGGGCCCCAAGAGACCCAGTACTTC. Translated: CASSPTTGPQETQYF.

The V gene is TRBV6-5, the J gene TRBJ1-1; D call uncertain. Germline assignment: CDR1 MNHEY and CDR2 SVGAGI. Trimming took off 2 bases at V and 1 base at J, with 8 bases between the two ends. The CDR3 is 14 residues long. For the CDR3, the DNA is TGTGCCAGCAGTTACGTTAGGGCGAACACTGAAGCTTTCTTT. Translated, it gives CASSYVRANTEAFF.

This clonotype has only a few counts. This sequence joins TRBV6-1 and TRBJ2-3, with 8 bases matching TRBD2. V was pared by 5 bases and J by 0 bases, with 10 bases of the junction left unmatched. Germline CDR1 is MNHNS and CDR2 is SASEGT. This CDR3 is built from 17 residues. CDR3 DNA: TGTGCCAGCAGTTCGGGGGTCAGCGGGGGTAGCACAGATACGCAGTATTTT. It specifies CASSSGVSGGSTDTQYF.

In this sample, this clonotype turned up a few times. The chain couples TRBV18 to TRBJ1-6; D possibly corresponds to TRBD1 (5 bases). The V end was cut by 3 bases, the J end by 9 bases, with 15 bases between. The CDR3 runs to 15 residues. CDR1 and CDR2 from the germline V gene are KGHSH and LQKENI. This chain's CDR3 is CASSPSLGETSPLHF. DNA of the CDR3: TGTGCCAGCTCACCCTCGCTGGGGGAAACTTCACCCCTCCACTTT.

This clonotype was detected many times. The chain recombines TRBV5-1 with TRBJ2-3; weak D call: TRBD1 (6 bases). There are 14 residues in the CDR3. From germline, CDR1 is SGHRS and CDR2 YFSETQ. Trimming stripped 3 bases from V and 3 bases from J, with 11 bases between. CDR3 sequence: CASSSATGTDTQYF. Written as DNA, the CDR3 is TGCGCCAGCAGCTCAGCTACAGGGACAGATACGCAGTATTTT.